A single T cell receptor (beta chain) is shown here with its context. Per germline, CDR1 MDHEN and CDR2 SYDVKM. V lost 6 bases to trimming and J lost 3 bases, with 15 bases between them. CDR3 length: 16 amino acids. Generated by immunoSEQ multiplex PCR, the TCRdb table keeps only in-frame clones and is missing some. The sample consists of tens of thousands of clones, 95% to 98% of them appearing once. This sample was included in a study of technical replicates of blood from a few donors. The source of this sequence is a human donor in good health. The chain is built from TRBV28 and TRBJ1-6, with D tentatively TRBD1 (6 bases). Sequenced material: T cells isolated from PBMCs. CDR3 residues: CASSLAGDLYNSPLHF. In DNA form, the CDR3 reads TGTGCCAGCAGCCTAGCAGGGGACCTCTATAATTCACCCCTCCACTTT.